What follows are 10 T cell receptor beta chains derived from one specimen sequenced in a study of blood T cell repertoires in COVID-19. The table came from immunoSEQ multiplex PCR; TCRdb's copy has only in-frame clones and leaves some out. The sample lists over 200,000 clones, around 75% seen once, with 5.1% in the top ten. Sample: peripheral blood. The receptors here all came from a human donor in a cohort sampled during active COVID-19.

The CDR3 loop is CASSSSGVLIDEQYF. The CDR3 DNA reads TGTGCCAGCAGCTCTAGCGGGGTTCTAATCGACGAGCAGTACTTC. The V and J genes are TRBV9 and TRBJ2-7, with TRBD2 matching 9 bases. The germline gives CDR1 SGDLS, CDR2 YYNGEE. The CDR3 runs to 15 residues. The V gene end was trimmed by 4 bases and the J gene end by 5 bases; junction bases not matched to a gene: 10.

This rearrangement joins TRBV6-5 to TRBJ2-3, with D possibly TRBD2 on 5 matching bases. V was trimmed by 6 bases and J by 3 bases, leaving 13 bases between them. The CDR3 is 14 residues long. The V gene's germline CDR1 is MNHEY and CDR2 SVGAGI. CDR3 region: CASSRSSGTDTQYF. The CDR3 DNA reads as TGTGCCAGCAGCCGCTCCTCGGGGACAGATACGCAGTATTTT.

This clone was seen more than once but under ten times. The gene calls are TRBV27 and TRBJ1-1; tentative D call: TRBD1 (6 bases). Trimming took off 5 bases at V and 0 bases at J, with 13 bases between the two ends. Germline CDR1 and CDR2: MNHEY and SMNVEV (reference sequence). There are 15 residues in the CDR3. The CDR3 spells CASSRVGGVNTEAFF. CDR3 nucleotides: TGTGCCAGCAGTCGGGTAGGGGGAGTGAACACTGAAGCTTTCTTT.

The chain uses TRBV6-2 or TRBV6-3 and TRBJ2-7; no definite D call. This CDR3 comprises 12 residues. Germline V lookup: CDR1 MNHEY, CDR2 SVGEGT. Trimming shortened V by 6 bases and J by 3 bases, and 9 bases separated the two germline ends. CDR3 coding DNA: TGTGCCAGCAGCCTACAGAGCTACGAGCAGTACTTC. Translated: CASSLQSYEQYF.

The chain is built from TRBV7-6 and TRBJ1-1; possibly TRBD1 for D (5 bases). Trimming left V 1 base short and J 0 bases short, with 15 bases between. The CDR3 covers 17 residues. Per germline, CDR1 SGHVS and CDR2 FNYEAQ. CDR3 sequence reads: CASSLGGGGRLNTEAFF. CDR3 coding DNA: TGTGCCAGCAGCTTAGGGGGCGGGGGACGGCTGAACACTGAAGCTTTCTTT.

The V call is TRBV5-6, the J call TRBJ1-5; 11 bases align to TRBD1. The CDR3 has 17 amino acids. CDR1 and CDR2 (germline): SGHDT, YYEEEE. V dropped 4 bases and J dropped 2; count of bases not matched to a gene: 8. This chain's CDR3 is CASSPWTGGDGNQPQHF. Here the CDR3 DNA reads TGTGCCAGCAGCCCCTGGACAGGGGGCGACGGCAATCAGCCCCAGCATTTT.

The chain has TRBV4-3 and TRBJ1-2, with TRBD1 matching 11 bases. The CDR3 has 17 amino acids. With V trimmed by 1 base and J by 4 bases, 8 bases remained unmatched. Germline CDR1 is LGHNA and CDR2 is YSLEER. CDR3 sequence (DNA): TGCGCCAGCAGCCAAGCCCTGGACAGGGGGCGCGGCTATGGCTACACCTTC. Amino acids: CASSQALDRGRGYGYTF.

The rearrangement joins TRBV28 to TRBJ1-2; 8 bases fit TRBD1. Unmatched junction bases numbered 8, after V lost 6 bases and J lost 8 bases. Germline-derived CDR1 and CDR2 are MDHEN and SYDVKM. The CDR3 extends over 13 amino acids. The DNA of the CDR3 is TGTGCCAGCAGACCGGACAGGGCTCGCGGCTACACCTTC. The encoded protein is CASRPDRARGYTF.

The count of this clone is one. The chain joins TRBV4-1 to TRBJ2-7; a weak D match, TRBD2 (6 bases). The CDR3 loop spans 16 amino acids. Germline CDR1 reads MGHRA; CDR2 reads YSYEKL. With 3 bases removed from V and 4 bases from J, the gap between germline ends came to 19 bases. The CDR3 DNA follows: TGCGCCAGCAGCCACGCTACTAGCAAGAGGCTGTACGAGCAGTACTTC. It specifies CASSHATSKRLYEQYF.

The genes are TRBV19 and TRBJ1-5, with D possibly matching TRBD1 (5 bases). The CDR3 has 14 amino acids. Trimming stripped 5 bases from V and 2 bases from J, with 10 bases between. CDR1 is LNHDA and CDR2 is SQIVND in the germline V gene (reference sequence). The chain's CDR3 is CASSGTPGNQPQHF. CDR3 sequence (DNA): TGTGCCAGTAGTGGGACTCCTGGCAATCAGCCCCAGCATTTT.